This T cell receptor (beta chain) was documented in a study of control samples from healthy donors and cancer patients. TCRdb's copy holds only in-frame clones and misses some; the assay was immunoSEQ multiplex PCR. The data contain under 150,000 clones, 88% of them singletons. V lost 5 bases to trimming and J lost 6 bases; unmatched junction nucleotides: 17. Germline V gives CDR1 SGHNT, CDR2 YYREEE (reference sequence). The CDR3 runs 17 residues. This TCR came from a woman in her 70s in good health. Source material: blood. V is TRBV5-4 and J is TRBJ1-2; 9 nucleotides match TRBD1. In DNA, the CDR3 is TGTGCCAGCAGGGCGGACTTCACAGGGGGCGCCCACAATGGCTACACCTTC. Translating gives CASRADFTGGAHNGYTF.